The subject of this entry is one TCR beta chain. The data belong to a study of blood T cell repertoires in COVID-19. Study information: Sources were T cells, B-cell-depleted T cells, or PBMCs; the material itself was cDNA or gDNA.

Original processing methods: Estimation of nucleated cell counts was performed using reference gene primer amplification. The table came from immunoSEQ multiplex PCR; TCRdb's copy has only in-frame clones and leaves some out. The V and J calls and the clone size are those of that table, but D and trimming were determined from the DNA. The table shows 15,000 to 20,000 clones, with 65% to 90% occurring only once. Material for sequencing was peripheral blood. The sequence was obtained from a human donor with active COVID-19. The donor label of this sample is uncertain.

The CDR3 coding sequence is TGTGCCATCAGTGGGGCAGGGGGTGCCAAAAACATTCAGTACTTC. Amino acid sequence: CAISGAGGAKNIQYF. The V and J genes are TRBV10-3 and TRBJ2-4; 7 nucleotides align to TRBD1. The CDR3 covers 15 residues. After removal of 4 bases from V and 1 base from J, the junction contained 4 bases not matched to a gene. Germline V gene data show CDR1 as ENHRY and CDR2 as SYGVKD.